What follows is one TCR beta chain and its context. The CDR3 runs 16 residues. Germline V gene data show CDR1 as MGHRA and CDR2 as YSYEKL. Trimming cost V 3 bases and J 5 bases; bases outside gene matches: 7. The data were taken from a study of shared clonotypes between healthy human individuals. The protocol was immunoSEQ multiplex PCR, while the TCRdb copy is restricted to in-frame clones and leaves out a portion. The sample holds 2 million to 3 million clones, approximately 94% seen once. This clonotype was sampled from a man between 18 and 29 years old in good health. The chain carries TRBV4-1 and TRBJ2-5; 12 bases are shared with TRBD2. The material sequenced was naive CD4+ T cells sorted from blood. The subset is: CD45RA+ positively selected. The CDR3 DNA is TGCGCCAGCAGCCAGATACTAGCGGGGGGTCGGGAGACCCAGTACTTC. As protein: CASSQILAGGRETQYF.